This T cell receptor beta chain derives from a study of T cells in Graves' hyperthyroidism and ophthalmopathy (dated by TCRdb to about 2019). For the study in its entirety: Peripheral blood was sampled at the time of initial diagnosis, prior to any treatment. To identify distinguishing TCR V-J signatures, a discovery cohort of around 100 patients was used, comprising roughly 45 with Graves' ophthalmopathy and 57 with stable Graves' hyperthyroidism. In roughly six Graves' hyperthyroidism patients, the study also compared T-cell repertoires from thyroid tissue with T-cell repertoires from blood. After blood sampling, hyperthyroidism patients were treated with methimazole at a starting dose of 30 mg daily, and ophthalmopathy patients were treated with high-dose intravenous methylprednisolone. The paper reports TCR Vbeta CDR3 sequencing of over 130 peripheral blood samples: some 41 ophthalmopathy, under 85 hyperthyroidism and approximately 17 progressor patients. An independent validation cohort of some 18 hyperthyroidism patients and approximately 17 patients who later progressed to ophthalmopathy tested prospective prediction of ophthalmopathy. For training and testing, the roughly 100 patients in the discovery cohort were randomly divided in a 7:3 ratio. General conclusions and limits of the study: Most expanded thyroid clonotypes (frequency above 0.001) were also found in blood, which suggests that blood repertoires may mirror thyroid immune responses. Sample size was not statistically predetermined, and blinding of investigators to group allocation was not performed. In validation, the model predicted progression to ophthalmopathy with around 71% sensitivity and approximately 72% specificity, a median of 6.5 months before onset. A 13 V-J signature model separated ophthalmopathy from stable hyperthyroidism, with around 88% sensitivity and 81% to 82% specificity in cross-validation and 80%/75% in testing.

This clonotype came up many times. Its cognate antigen has yet to be identified. No base quality values were provided; no much bigger clone lies one nucleotide off. Hyperthyroidism patients were newly diagnosed, had a disease duration of under 2 months, and were aged 18 to 65 years. The study excluded patients with uncontrolled infections, other autoimmune diseases, pregnancy or lactation. Diagnoses were based on clinical symptoms, serum thyroxine and TRAb, thyroid ultrasound and orbital computed tomography. Blood from progressor patients was collected at the time of first diagnosis with hyperthyroidism, before any ophthalmopathy symptoms had appeared. PBMCs were isolated from roughly 10 ml of fresh peripheral blood by Ficoll-Paque density gradient centrifugation. Progressor patients were initially diagnosed with Graves' hyperthyroidism and developed ophthalmopathy during follow-up. Total RNA was extracted with Trizol reagent, and quality was checked on an Agilent 2100 Bioanalyzer.

TCR beta CDR3 regions were amplified from RNA transcripts. The first round of RT-PCR for the TCR CDR3 was performed with the HTBI primer set and the Qiagen OneStep RT-PCR kit. The libraries were constructed in a second round of multiplex PCR and then size-selected and purified. Paired-end sequencing of the libraries was performed with 100 bp reads on an Illumina HiSeq2000. The authors processed their data as follows. SOAPnuke was used to process the raw data, with reads discarded if the reads contained adapters or uncalled bases, had a mean Phred below 15, or lacked an exact constant-primer or identifier match. High-quality paired reads were merged with COPE v1.2.5, and unique nucleotide sequences were defined as clonotypes. Clonotypes were aligned to IMGT TRBV, TRBD and TRBJ reference segments using MiTCR v1.1. The analysis was restricted to V-J combinations with a frequency above 0.0001, which together covered 99.2% of the repertoires. A TCS score was defined as the ratio between F50 (clonal expansion) and ExV (chaos), using BLOSUM62-based TCRdist between CDR3 peptides within each V-J. Welch's t-statistics and random forest reduced roughly 530 V-J features to roughly 13, which were used in a naive Bayes classifier (R e1071). TCRdb reworked the public reads: Q25 trimming with fastp, MiXCR clone assembly, productive beta chains retained. CDR3 protein sequences are deduplicated, and each keeps its most common genes and DNA. TCRdb, not the authors, supplied the V and J calls. Counted in this sample were 280,000 or so distinct CDR3 sequences; approximately 16% of them appeared once. Jointly, the top ten make up over 30% of the sample.

The CDR3 measures 14 amino acids from cysteine to phenylalanine. Just the 42-base CDR3 DNA is kept, in frame starting at base 1. For CDR1 and CDR2, the germline V gene lists SNHLY and FYNNEI. V is pared back by 4 bases and J by 5 bases, with 11 bases lying between the germline termini. The receptor's source is a woman in her fifties or sixties with Graves' hyperthyroidism that later progressed to Graves' ophthalmopathy. The receptor chain draws on TRBV2 and TRBJ2-2, and TRBD2 may be the D gene, going by 6 matching bases. Input material: blood. The CDR3 amino acid sequence is: CASSALRETGELFF. In nucleotides, the sequence is TGTGCCAGCAGTGCTCTTCGGGAGACCGGGGAGCTGTTTTTT. With the portions outside the CDR3 filled from the reference TRBV2 and TRBJ2-2 genes, the complete variable region becomes EPEVTQTPSHQVTQMGQEVILRCVPISNHLYFYWYRQILGQKVEFLVSFYNNEISEKSEIFDDQFSVERPDGSNFTLKIRSTKLEDSAMYFCASSALRETGELFFGEGSRLTVL.